A single sample gave rise to the 28 T cell receptor beta chains below, sequenced in a study of T-cell reconstitution after alpha-beta-depleted transplantation in children. During its preparation, the TCRbeta library received unique molecular identifiers. From the PCR reads, TCRdb called clonotypes with MiXCR, one entry per CDR3 protein. The table includes about 980,000 distinct CDR3 sequences, about 30% detected once. The specimen comprised PBMCs, mostly from graft donor cells, sampled 360 days after TCRalphabeta/CD19-depleted stem cell transplant. These receptors were taken from a boy under three years old who had a stem cell transplant for SCID, so the T cells may come from the graft donor.

This clonotype was seen more than once but under ten times. The rearrangement joins TRBV12-3 or TRBV12-4 to TRBJ1-6; the D is unclear. There are 13 residues in the CDR3. V was shortened by 4 bases and J by 9 bases, with 10 bases between the two germline ends. CDR3 sequence reads: CASSSPRISPLHF. In DNA, the CDR3 is TGTGCCAGCAGTTCTCCGCGAATTTCACCCCTCCACTTT.

This clonotype has just a few counts. The chain is built from TRBV15 and TRBJ1-3, with D possibly TRBD1 on 6 matching bases. Germline CDR1 is LNHNV and CDR2 is YYDKDF (reference sequence). This CDR3 has 16 amino acids. The V and J ends lost 0 bases and 3 bases respectively, with 12 bases between them. The CDR3 sequence: CATSRDPGADGNTIYF. The CDR3 nucleotides read TGTGCCACCAGCAGAGATCCGGGGGCAGATGGAAACACCATATATTTT.

The chain employs TRBV5-8 and TRBJ1-5; tentatively, D is TRBD1 (5 bases). Trimming took 4 bases from V and 2 from J, leaving 16 bases between them. CDR1 and CDR2 (germline): SGHTS, YDEGEE. This CDR3 spans 16 amino acids. The CDR3 reads CASSKGPGRGNQPQHF. The CDR3 nucleotides are TGTGCCAGCAGCAAGGGACCAGGTCGTGGCAATCAGCCCCAGCATTTT.

This chain uses TRBV7-6 with TRBJ2-3; D not resolved. The CDR3 is 14 amino acids. Germline V gives CDR1 SGHVS, CDR2 FNYEAQ. V lost 3 bases and J 3 bases, leaving 10 bases between the germline ends. In DNA, the CDR3 is TGTGCCAGCAGCTTCTACCTAAGAACAGATACGCAGTATTTT. Its translation is CASSFYLRTDTQYF.

This chain links TRBV12-3 or TRBV12-4 with TRBJ2-1, with D possibly being TRBD1 (5 bases). This CDR3 is built from 16 residues. V was shortened by 0 bases and J by 4 bases, with 13 bases between the two germline ends. The CDR3 region is CASSLALLGQYNEQFF. CDR3 coding DNA: TGTGCCAGCAGTTTAGCGCTTCTGGGGCAATACAATGAGCAGTTCTTC.

This clonotype has more than one count but fewer than ten. The rearrangement links TRBV5-1 to TRBJ2-1, with D unclear. The CDR3 has 16 amino acids. Germline loops: CDR1 SGHRS, CDR2 YFSETQ. With 1 base removed from V and 0 bases from J, the gap between germline ends came to 11 bases. CDR3 DNA sequence: TGCGCCAGCAGCTTGACTGGTCGTCCCTCCTACAATGAGCAGTTCTTC. This gives the protein CASSLTGRPSYNEQFF.

The rearrangement joins TRBV7-3 to TRBJ2-1; 11 bases are a match to TRBD2. The CDR3 sequence is 16 residues long. The ends lost 4 bases at V and 10 bases at J; junction bases unmatched: 12. CDR1 and CDR2 from the germline V gene are SGHTA and FQGTGA. The CDR3 DNA reads as TGTGCCAGCAGCTCTCCTAGCGGGGGGCCGGAGGGGGAGCAGTTCTTC. It is translated as CASSSPSGGPEGEQFF.

This clonotype was counted between two and nine times. The chain is built from TRBV27 and TRBJ1-6; 7 bases are shared with TRBD1. CDR1 is MNHEY and CDR2 is SMNVEV in the germline V gene (reference sequence). This CDR3 contains 14 residues. The trim removed 6 bases at V and 4 bases at J, leaving 3 bases unmatched. This chain's CDR3 is CASSPTGYNSPLHF. The CDR3 DNA is TGTGCCAGCAGCCCGACAGGGTATAATTCACCCCTCCACTTT.

J is TRBJ1-3 and V is TRBV10-3; D unresolved. Trimming left V 6 bases short and J 0 bases short, with 12 bases between. This CDR3 comprises 15 residues. The germline V gene has CDR1 ENHRY and CDR2 SYGVKD. This CDR3 reads CAIRNDLSSGNTIYF. CDR3 nucleotide sequence: TGTGCCATCAGAAATGATCTAAGCTCTGGAAACACCATATATTTT.

In this sample, this clonotype turned up once. This CDR3 reads CSVERGRGDTQYF. The CDR3 region has the DNA TGCAGCGTTGAACGGGGTCGGGGAGATACGCAGTATTTT. The V and J genes are TRBV29-1 and TRBJ2-3, with D possibly matching TRBD2 (5 bases). CDR3 length: 13 residues. Trimming removed 2 bases at V and 5 bases at J, with 11 bases between. Germline V CDR1 and CDR2: SQVTM, ANQGSEA.

This clonotype showed up just a few times. V is TRBV20-1 and J is TRBJ2-4; 9 bases are shared with TRBD1. The CDR3 length is 12 residues. Germline V gene lookup returns CDR1 DFQATT and CDR2 SNEGSKA (reference sequence). Unmatched junction bases numbered 5, after V lost 7 bases and J lost 7 bases. CDR3 residues: CSVQDRGNIQYF. CDR3 sequence (DNA): TGCAGTGTCCAGGACAGGGGCAACATTCAGTACTTC.

The rearrangement links TRBV12-3 or TRBV12-4 to TRBJ1-6, with D uncertain. CDR3 size: 13 residues. V lost 7 bases and J 6 bases, leaving 10 bases between the germline ends. The CDR3 reads CASMGVGNSPLHF. CDR3 in DNA: TGTGCCAGCATGGGCGTGGGTAATTCACCCCTCCACTTT.

In this sample, this clonotype turned up a few times. The chain recombines TRBV20-1 with TRBJ2-3; 9 bases map to TRBD2. The germline V gene has CDR1 DFQATT and CDR2 SNEGSKA (reference sequence). With 6 bases clipped from V and 0 bases from J, the junction kept 13 bases outside the gene matches. The CDR3 consists of 17 residues. The CDR3 sequence: CSAPMRGGPLSTDTQYF. CDR3 nucleotide sequence: TGCAGTGCCCCCATGCGGGGGGGCCCCCTTAGCACAGATACGCAGTATTTT.

The V and J genes are TRBV3-1 and TRBJ2-5; D could derive from TRBD1 or TRBD2 (5 bases each). CDR3 size: 17 residues. V dropped 1 base and J dropped 2 bases, with 17 bases sitting between them. CDR1 is LGHDT and CDR2 is YNNKEL in the germline V gene (reference sequence). The CDR3 nucleotides read TGTGCCAGCAGCCAAGGGGGAATGGGACCACAACAAGAGACCCAGTACTTC. Its translation: CASSQGGMGPQQETQYF.

The rearrangement joins TRBV24-1 to TRBJ2-1; D is tentatively TRBD1 or TRBD2 (6 bases each). V shed 4 bases and J shed 7 bases, with 19 bases lying between them. Germline CDR1 is KGHDR and CDR2 is SFDVKD. The CDR3 length is 16 residues. The CDR3 DNA is TGTGCCACCAGTGACCACGTAGGGGGGCCGTGGAATGAGCAGTTCTTC. Amino acid sequence: CATSDHVGGPWNEQFF.

In its sample, this clonotype was seen a few times. The chain joins TRBV3-1 to TRBJ1-3; D call uncertain. The CDR3 has 14 amino acids. Germline loops: CDR1 LGHDT, CDR2 YNNKEL (reference sequence). Trimming stripped 3 bases from V and 10 bases from J, with 16 bases between. In DNA form, the CDR3 reads TGTGCCAGCAGCCATCATCCCCCGGGGAGTACCATATATTTT. It translates to CASSHHPPGSTIYF.

The sample holds a few counts of this clonotype. The rearrangement uses TRBV12-3 or TRBV12-4 and TRBJ2-5; D gene uncertain. CDR3 length: 13 amino acids. Trimming stripped 6 bases from V and 1 base from J, with 9 bases between. In DNA, the CDR3 is TGTGCCAGCAGACTGAGGACCCAAGAGACCCAGTACTTC. Its protein product is CASRLRTQETQYF.

The gene calls are TRBV10-3 and TRBJ2-2; D is undetermined. The CDR3 is 14 amino acids. Germline V gene sequence: CDR1 ENHRY, CDR2 SYGVKD. V dropped 7 bases and J dropped 3 bases, with 12 bases sitting between them. CDR3 bases: TGTGCCATCATGAAGGACCTGGACACCGGGGAGCTGTTTTTT. It is translated as CAIMKDLDTGELFF.

The J gene is TRBJ2-2, the V gene TRBV6-2 or TRBV6-3, with D possibly being TRBD2 (5 bases). V dropped 5 bases and J dropped 5 bases, with 30 bases sitting between them. The germline CDR1 and CDR2 sequences are MNHEY and SVGEGT. CDR3 length equals 20 residues. The DNA of the CDR3 is TGTGCCAGCAGTCCACGGTTTCCGGGTAGCGTTTCCCCAAAAACCGGGGAGCTGTTTTTT. The encoded protein is CASSPRFPGSVSPKTGELFF.

This clonotype was detected only a few times. V usage is TRBV5-1 and J usage is TRBJ1-1; D remains ambiguous. The CDR3 is 11 residues long. Trimming took 0 bases from V and 10 from J, leaving 7 bases between them. The germline V gene has CDR1 SGHRS and CDR2 YFSETQ. The CDR3 here is CASSLGRVAFF. DNA of the CDR3: TGCGCCAGCAGCTTGGGGCGGGTAGCTTTCTTT.

This clonotype was counted a few times. The chain couples TRBV20-1 to TRBJ2-1, with unresolved D. Germline assignment: CDR1 DFQATT and CDR2 SNEGSKA (reference sequence). Deletions cut 7 bases from V and 6 bases from J, with 10 bases between. This CDR3 has 11 residues. The CDR3: CSVEQINEQFF. In nucleotides, the CDR3 is TGCAGTGTCGAACAGATCAATGAGCAGTTCTTC.

This clonotype was seen more than once but under ten times. V and J are TRBV20-1 and TRBJ2-5; D is ambiguous. The V end was cut by 3 bases, the J end by 0 bases, with 8 bases between. Germline lookup yields CDR1 DFQATT and CDR2 SNEGSKA (reference sequence). This CDR3 has 13 residues. This chain's CDR3 is CSASRDHQETQYF. The CDR3 DNA sequence: TGCAGTGCTAGTCGCGACCACCAAGAGACCCAGTACTTC.

V and J are TRBV5-1 and TRBJ1-1; D not certain. Germline loops: CDR1 SGHRS, CDR2 YFSETQ. V lost 0 bases and J lost 1, with 7 bases in between. The CDR3 has 14 residues. CDR3 sequence reads: CASSLGDTNTEAFF. DNA of the CDR3: TGCGCCAGCAGCTTGGGCGACACGAACACTGAAGCTTTCTTT.

This clonotype was seen more than once but under ten times. The chain carries TRBV12-3 or TRBV12-4 and TRBJ2-1, with 9 bases lining up with TRBD2. The CDR3 consists of 15 residues. The V segment lost 5 bases and the J segment 13 bases; nucleotides outside the gene matches: 15. The CDR3 nucleotides are TGTGCCAGCAGTCTCCTCCTTCCGGGGACTAGCCAACAGTTCTTC. This codes for CASSLLLPGTSQQFF.

This clonotype was seen more than once but under ten times. The rearrangement links TRBV20-1 to TRBJ1-5; the D is unclear. V was shortened by 0 bases and J by 0 bases, with 6 bases between the two germline ends. Germline loops: CDR1 DFQATT, CDR2 SNEGSKA (reference sequence). The CDR3 length is 14 residues. This CDR3 is CSARERISNQPQHF. In DNA, the CDR3 is TGCAGTGCTAGAGAGCGAATTAGCAATCAGCCCCAGCATTTT.

The chain carries TRBV6-2 or TRBV6-3 and TRBJ2-5; D not resolved. This CDR3 has 14 amino acids. With 6 bases removed from V and 2 bases from J, the gap between germline ends came to 13 bases. The germline CDR1 and CDR2 sequences are MNHEY and SVGEGT. CDR3 sequence reads: CASRLRSLQETQYF. In nucleotides, the CDR3 is TGTGCCAGCAGGCTCAGGAGTTTACAAGAGACCCAGTACTTC.

Only a few counts were recorded for this clonotype. The CDR3 region has the DNA TGCAGCGTTCGAGGATACAATGAGCAGTTCTTC. It is translated as CSVRGYNEQFF. This chain connects TRBV29-1 to TRBJ2-1, with no clear D. CDR3 length: 11 residues. Germline assignment: CDR1 SQVTM and CDR2 ANQGSEA. V gave up 5 bases and J gave up 4 bases, with 6 bases separating them.

This clonotype was seen a few times. The chain couples TRBV20-1 to TRBJ2-1; tentative D call: TRBD2 (6 bases). V was trimmed by 0 bases and J by 0 bases, leaving 15 bases between them. The germline gives CDR1 DFQATT, CDR2 SNEGSKA (reference sequence). The CDR3 covers 17 residues. CDR3: CSARDVVRGSSYNEQFF. For the CDR3, the DNA is TGCAGTGCTAGAGATGTGGTCCGGGGGAGCTCCTACAATGAGCAGTTCTTC.